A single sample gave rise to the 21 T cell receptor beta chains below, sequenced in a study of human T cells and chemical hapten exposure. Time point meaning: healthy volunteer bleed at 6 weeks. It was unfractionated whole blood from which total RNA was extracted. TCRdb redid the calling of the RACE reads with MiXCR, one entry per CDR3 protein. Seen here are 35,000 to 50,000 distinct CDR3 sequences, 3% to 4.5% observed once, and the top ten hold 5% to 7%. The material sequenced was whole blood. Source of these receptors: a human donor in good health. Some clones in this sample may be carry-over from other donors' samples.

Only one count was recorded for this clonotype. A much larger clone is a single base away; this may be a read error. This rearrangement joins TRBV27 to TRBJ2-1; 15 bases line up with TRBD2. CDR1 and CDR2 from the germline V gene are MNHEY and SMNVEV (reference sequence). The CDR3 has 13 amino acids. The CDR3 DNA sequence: TGTGTCAGCGGGACTAGCGGGAGGAATGAGCAGTTCTTC. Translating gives CVSGTSGRNEQFF.

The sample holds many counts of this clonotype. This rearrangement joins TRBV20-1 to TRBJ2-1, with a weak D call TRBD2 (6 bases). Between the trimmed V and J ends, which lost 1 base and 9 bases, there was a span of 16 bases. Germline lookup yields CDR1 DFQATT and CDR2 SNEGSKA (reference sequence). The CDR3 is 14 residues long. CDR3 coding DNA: TGCAGTGCTAGAGTCCGTTCTAGCGCGGGTGAGCAGTTCTTC. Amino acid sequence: CSARVRSSAGEQFF.

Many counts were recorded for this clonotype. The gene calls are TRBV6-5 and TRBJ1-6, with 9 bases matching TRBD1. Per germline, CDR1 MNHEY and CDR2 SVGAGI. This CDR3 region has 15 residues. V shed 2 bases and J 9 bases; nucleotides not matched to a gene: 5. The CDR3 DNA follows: TGTGCCAGCAGTTACCGGACAGGGGAGAGTTCACCCCTCCACTTT. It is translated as CASSYRTGESSPLHF.

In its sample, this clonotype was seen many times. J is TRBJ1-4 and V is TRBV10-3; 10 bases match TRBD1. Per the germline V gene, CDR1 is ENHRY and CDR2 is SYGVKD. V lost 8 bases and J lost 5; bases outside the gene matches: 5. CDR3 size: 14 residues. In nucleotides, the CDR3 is TGTGCCATCTCCGGACAGGGGGGAAATGAAAAACTGTTTTTT. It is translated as CAISGQGGNEKLFF.

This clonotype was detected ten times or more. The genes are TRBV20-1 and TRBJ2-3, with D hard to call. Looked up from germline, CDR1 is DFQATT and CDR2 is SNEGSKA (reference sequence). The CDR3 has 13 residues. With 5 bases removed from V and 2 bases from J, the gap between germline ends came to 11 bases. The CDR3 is CSAPKWSTDTQYF. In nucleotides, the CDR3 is TGCAGTGCTCCAAAGTGGTCCACAGATACGCAGTATTTT.

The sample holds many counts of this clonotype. This CDR3 is CASSSRTSGSYEQYF. In DNA, the CDR3 is TGCGCCAGCAGTTCCCGGACTAGCGGGAGCTACGAGCAGTACTTC. This chain connects TRBV10-1 to TRBJ2-7; TRBD2 matches 13 bases. Per the germline V gene, CDR1 is WNHNN and CDR2 is SYGVQD (reference sequence). J lost 3 bases, V lost 5 bases, and 4 bases had no gene match. This CDR3 spans 15 amino acids.

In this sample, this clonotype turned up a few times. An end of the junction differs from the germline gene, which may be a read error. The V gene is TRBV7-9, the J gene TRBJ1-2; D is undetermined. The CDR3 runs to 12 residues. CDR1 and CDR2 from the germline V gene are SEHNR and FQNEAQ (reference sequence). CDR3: CASSGQEQRIQF. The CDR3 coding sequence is TGTGCCAGCAGCGGTCAGGAACAACGTATCCAATTC.

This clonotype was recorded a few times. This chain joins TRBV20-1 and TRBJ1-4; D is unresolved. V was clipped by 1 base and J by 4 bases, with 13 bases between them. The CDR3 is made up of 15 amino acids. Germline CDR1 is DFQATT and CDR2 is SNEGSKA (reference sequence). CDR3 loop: CSARGEAEVNEKLFF. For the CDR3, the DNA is TGCAGTGCTAGAGGCGAGGCAGAAGTTAATGAAAAACTGTTTTTT.

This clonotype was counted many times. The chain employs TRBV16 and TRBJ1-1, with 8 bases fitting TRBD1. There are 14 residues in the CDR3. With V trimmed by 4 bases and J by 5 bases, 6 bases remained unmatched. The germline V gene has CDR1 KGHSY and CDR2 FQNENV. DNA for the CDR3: TGTGCCAGCAGCCGAAGGACAGGGAGGACTGAAGCTTTCTTT. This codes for CASSRRTGRTEAFF.

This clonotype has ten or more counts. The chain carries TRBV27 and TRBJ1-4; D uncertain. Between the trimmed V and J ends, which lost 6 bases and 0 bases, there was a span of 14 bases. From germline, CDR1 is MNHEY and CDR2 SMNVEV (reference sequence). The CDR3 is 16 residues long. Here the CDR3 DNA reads TGTGCCAGCAGACGTACGATATACGCAACTAATGAAAAACTGTTTTTT. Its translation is CASRRTIYATNEKLFF.

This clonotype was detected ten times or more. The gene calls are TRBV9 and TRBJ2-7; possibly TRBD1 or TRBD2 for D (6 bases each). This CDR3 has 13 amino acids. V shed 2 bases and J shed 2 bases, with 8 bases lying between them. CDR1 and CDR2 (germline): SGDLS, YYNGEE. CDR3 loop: CASSVGGPYEQYF. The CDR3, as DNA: TGTGCCAGCAGCGTTGGGGGGCCCTACGAGCAGTACTTC.

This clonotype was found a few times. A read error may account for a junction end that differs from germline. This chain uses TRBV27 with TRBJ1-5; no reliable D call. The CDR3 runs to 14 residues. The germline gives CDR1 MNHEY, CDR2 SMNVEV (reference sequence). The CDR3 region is CASSPLLSNQPRHF. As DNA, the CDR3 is TGTGCCAGCAGTCCCCTCCTTAGCAATCAGCCCCGGCATTTT.

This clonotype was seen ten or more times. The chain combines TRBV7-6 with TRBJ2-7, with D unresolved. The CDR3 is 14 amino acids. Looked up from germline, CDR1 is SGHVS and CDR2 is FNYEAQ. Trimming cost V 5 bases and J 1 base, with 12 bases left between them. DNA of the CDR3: TGTGCCAGCAGCCCCGGGCGGAAGTCCTACGAGCAGTACTTC. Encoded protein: CASSPGRKSYEQYF.

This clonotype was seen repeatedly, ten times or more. The CDR3 is CASSRGDVRDNSPLHF. CDR3 DNA sequence: TGTGCCAGCAGCCGAGGGGACGTACGGGATAATTCACCCCTCCACTTT. The genes are TRBV6-6 and TRBJ1-6; D might be TRBD1 (5 bases). Germline V CDR1 and CDR2: MNHNY, SVGAGI (reference sequence). The CDR3 is 16 residues long. V lost 6 bases to trimming and J lost 5 bases, with 17 bases between them.

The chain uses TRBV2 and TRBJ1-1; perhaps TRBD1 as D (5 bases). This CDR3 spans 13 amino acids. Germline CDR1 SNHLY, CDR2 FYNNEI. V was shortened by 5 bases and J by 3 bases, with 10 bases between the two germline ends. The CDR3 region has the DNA TGTGCCAGCAGTTTTGACAGCTACACTGAAGCTTTCTTT. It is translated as CASSFDSYTEAFF. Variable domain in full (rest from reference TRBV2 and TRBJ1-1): EPEVTQTPSHQVTQMGQEVILRCVPISNHLYFYWYRQILGQKVEFLVSFYNNEISEKSEIFDDQFSVERPDGSNFTLKIRSTKLEDSAMYFCASSFDSYTEAFFGQGTRLTVV.

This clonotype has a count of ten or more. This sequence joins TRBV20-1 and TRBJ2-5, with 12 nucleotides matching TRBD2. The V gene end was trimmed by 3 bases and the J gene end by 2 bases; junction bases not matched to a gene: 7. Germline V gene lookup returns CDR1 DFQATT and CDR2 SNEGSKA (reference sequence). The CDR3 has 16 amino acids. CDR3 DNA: TGCAGTGCTAGGCGACTAGCGGGGGACTCACAAGAGACCCAGTACTTC. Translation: CSARRLAGDSQETQYF.

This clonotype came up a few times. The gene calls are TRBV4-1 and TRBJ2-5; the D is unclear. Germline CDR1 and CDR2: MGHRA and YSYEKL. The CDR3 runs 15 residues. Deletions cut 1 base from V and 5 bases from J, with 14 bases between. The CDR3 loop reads CASSQGWRGGETQYF. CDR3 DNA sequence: TGCGCCAGCAGCCAAGGTTGGCGAGGCGGTGAGACCCAGTACTTC.

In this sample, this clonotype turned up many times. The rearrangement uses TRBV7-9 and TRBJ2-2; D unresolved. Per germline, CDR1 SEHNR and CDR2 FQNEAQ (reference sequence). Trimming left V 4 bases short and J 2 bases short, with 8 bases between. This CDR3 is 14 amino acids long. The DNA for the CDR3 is TGTGCCAGCAGCTCCGGTACTAACACCGGGGAGCTGTTTTTT. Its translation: CASSSGTNTGELFF. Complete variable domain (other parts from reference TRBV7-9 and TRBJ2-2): DTGVSQNPRHKITKRGQNVTFRCDPISEHNRLYWYRQTLGQGPEFLTYFQNEAQLEKSRLLSDRFSAERPKGSFSTLEIQRTEQGDSAMYLCASSSGTNTGELFFGEGSRLTVL.

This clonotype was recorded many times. CDR3 in DNA: TGTGCCAGCAGTATGGAGCGCCAAGCTTTCTTT. This encodes CASSMERQAFF. The chain carries TRBV6-1 and TRBJ1-1; D is unclear. Germline V gene lookup returns CDR1 MNHNS and CDR2 SASEGT. The CDR3 is 11 residues long. Trimming stripped 5 bases from V and 9 bases from J, with 10 bases between.

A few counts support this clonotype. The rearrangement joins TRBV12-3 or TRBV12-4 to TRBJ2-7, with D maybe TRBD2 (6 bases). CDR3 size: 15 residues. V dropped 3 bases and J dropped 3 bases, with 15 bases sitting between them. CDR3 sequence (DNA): TGTGCCAGCAGTTTCTCTCCGGGACTTAACTACGAGCAGTACTTC. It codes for CASSFSPGLNYEQYF.

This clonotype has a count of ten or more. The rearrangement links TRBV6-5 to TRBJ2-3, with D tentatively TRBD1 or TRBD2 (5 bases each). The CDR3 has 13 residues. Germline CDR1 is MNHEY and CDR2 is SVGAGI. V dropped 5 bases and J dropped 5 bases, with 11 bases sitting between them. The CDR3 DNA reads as TGTGCCAGCAGTCATCCGGGACGAGATACGCAGTATTTT. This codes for CASSHPGRDTQYF.